This T cell receptor beta chain comes out of a study of T cell repertoires in cytomegalovirus infection. At the level of the study: CMV infection plus the matching HLA type was flagged by public TCR beta signatures.

This clonotype has ten or more counts. Its antigen is as yet unknown. A single base separates this from a much larger clone, so it may be a read error. TCRdb reprocessed the reads with MiXCR, giving one entry per CDR3 protein. The sample contains about 83,000 distinct CDR3 sequences, roughly 25% of which appear only once. Study-wide points: Cumulated frequencies of public TCR beta families served to identify carriers of CMV plus the relevant HLA. What dominated the ex vivo response were HLA-C-restricted CMV-specific TCR beta clonotypes.

This specimen consisted of CD8+ T cells from cultured PBMCs, obtained from culture after CMV antigen stimulation. This TCR derives from a human donor in good health (CMV status not recorded). Some clones in this sample may be carry-over from other donors' samples.

CDR3 sequence reads: CASSQEGWNEQFF. The CDR3, as DNA: TGCGCCAGCAGCCAAGAGGGGTGGAATGAGCAGTTCTTC. V gene TRBV4-1 combines with J gene TRBJ2-1; unclear D gene. Germline lookup yields CDR1 MGHRA and CDR2 YSYEKL. CDR3 length equals 13 residues. Trimming took off 0 bases at V and 7 bases at J, with 7 bases between the two ends.